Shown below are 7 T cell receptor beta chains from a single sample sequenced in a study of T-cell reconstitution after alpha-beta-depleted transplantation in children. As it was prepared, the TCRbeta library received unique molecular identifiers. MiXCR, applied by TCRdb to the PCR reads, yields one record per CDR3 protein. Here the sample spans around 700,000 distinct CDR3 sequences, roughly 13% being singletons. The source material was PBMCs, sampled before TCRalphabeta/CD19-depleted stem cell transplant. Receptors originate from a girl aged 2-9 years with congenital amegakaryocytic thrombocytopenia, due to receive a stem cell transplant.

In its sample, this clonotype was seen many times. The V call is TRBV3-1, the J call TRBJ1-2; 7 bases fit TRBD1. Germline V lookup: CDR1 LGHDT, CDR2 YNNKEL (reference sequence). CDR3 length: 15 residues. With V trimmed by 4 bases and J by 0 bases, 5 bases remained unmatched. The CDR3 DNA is TGTGCCAGCAGCCTGAGCGGGACAGCTAACTATGGCTACACCTTC. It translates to CASSLSGTANYGYTF.

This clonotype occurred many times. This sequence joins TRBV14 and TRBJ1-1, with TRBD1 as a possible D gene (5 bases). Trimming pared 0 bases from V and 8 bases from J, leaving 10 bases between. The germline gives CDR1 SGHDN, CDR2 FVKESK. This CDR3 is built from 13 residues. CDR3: CASSQDRRGEAFF. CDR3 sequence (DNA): TGTGCCAGCAGCCAAGATCGAAGGGGCGAAGCTTTCTTT.

This chain's CDR3 is CASSLDPAGGSSYTQYF. The CDR3 coding sequence is TGCGCCAGCAGCTTGGATCCAGCGGGAGGTTCTTCCTATACGCAGTATTTT. The chain recombines TRBV5-1 with TRBJ2-3, with 9 nucleotides matching TRBD2. Unmatched junction bases numbered 12, after V lost 0 bases and J lost 7 bases. This CDR3 has 17 amino acids. Looked up from germline, CDR1 is SGHRS and CDR2 is YFSETQ.

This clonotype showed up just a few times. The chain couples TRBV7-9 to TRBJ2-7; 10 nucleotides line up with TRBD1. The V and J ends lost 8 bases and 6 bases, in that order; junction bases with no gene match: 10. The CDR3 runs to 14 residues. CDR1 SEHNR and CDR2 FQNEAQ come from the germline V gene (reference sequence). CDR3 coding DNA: TGTGCCAGCCTCCGGGACAGGGGATTCTCCGAGCAGTACTTC. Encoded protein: CASLRDRGFSEQYF.

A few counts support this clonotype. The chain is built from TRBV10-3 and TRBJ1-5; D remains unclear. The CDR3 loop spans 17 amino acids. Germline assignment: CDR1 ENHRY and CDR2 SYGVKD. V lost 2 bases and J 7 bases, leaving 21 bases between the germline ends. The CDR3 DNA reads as TGTGCCATCAGTGAGGGCCCCTATGTTTGGGGTGGACAGCCCCAGCATTTT. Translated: CAISEGPYVWGGQPQHF.

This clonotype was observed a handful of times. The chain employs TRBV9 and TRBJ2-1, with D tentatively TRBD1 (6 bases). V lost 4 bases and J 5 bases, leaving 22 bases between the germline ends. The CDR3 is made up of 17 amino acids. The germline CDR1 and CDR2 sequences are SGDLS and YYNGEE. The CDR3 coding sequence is TGTGCCAGCAGCACCCCCCAGGGGACCCGGGTGGACAATGAGCAGTTCTTC. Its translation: CASSTPQGTRVDNEQFF.

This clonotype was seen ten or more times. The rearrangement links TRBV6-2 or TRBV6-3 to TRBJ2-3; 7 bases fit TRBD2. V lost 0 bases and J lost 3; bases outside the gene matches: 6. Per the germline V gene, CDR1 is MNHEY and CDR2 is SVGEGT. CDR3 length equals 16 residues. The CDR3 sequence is CASSYSGAGSTDTQYF. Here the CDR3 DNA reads TGTGCCAGCAGTTACTCAGGAGCGGGATCGACAGATACGCAGTATTTT.